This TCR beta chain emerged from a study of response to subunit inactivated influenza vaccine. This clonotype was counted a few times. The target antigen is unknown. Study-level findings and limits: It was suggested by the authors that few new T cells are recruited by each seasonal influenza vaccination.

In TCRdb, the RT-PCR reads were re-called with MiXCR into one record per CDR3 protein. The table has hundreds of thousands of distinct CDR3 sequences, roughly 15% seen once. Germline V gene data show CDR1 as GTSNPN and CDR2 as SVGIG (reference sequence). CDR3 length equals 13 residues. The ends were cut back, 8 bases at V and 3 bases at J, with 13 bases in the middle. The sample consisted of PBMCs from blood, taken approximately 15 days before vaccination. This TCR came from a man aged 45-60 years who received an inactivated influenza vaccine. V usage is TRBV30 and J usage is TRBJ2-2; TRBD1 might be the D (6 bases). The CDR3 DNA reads TGTGCCAGGGGGTCACGGGACACCGGGGAGCTGTTTTTT. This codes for CARGSRDTGELFF.